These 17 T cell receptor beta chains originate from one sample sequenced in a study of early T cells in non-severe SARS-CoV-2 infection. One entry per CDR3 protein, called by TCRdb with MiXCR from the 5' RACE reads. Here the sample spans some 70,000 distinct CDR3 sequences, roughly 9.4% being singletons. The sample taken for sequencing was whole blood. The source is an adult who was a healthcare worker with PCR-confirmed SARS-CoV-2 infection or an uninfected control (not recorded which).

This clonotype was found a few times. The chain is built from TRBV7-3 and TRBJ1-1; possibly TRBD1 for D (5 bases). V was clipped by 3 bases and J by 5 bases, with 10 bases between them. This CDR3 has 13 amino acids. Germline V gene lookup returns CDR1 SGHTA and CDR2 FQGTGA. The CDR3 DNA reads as TGTGCCAGCAGCTTGACAGAAGGGACTGAAGCTTTCTTT. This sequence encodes CASSLTEGTEAFF. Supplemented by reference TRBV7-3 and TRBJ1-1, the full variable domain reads GAGVSQTPSNKVTEKGKYVELRCDPISGHTALYWYRQSLGQGPEFLIYFQGTGAADDSGLPNDRFFAVRPEGSVSTLKIQRTERGDSAVYLCASSLTEGTEAFFGQGTRLTVV.

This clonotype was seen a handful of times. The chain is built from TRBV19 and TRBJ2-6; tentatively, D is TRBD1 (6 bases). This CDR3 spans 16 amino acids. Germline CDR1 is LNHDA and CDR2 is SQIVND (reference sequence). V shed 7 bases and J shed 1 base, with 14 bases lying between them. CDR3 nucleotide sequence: TGTGCCAGTATGGGGGCCAGGGTTTCTGGGGCCAACGTCCTGACTTTC. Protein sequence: CASMGARVSGANVLTF. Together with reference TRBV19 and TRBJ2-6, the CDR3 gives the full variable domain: DGGITQSPKYLFRKEGQNVTLSCEQNLNHDAMYWYRQDPGQGLRLIYYSQIVNDFQKGDIAEGYSVSREKKESFPLTVTSAQKNPTAFYLCASMGARVSGANVLTFGAGSRLTVL.

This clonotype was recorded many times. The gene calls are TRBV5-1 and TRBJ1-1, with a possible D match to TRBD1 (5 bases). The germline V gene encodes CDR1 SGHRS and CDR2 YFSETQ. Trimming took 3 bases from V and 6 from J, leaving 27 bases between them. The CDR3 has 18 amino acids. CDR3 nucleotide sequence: TGCGCCAGCAGCTCCTCTCGTTCGCTAGATATGGGGCATCCTGAAGCTTTCTTT. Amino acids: CASSSSRSLDMGHPEAFF.

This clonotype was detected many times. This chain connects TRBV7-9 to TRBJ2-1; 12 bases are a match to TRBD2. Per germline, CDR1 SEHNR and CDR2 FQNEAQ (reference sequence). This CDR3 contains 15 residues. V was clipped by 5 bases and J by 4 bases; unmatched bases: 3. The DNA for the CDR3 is TGTGCCAGCAGCCTAGGACTAGCGGGGTACAATGAGCAGTTCTTC. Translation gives CASSLGLAGYNEQFF.

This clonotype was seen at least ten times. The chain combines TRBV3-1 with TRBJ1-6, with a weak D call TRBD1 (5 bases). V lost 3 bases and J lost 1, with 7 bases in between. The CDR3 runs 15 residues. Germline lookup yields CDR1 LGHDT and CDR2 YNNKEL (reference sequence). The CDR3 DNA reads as TGTGCCAGCAGCCACGGGGCATCCTATAATTCACCCCTCCACTTT. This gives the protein CASSHGASYNSPLHF.

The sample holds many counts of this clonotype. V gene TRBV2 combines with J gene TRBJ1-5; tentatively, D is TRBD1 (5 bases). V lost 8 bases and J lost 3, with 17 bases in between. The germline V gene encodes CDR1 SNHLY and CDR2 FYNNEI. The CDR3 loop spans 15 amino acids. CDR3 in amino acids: CASREGVQYNQPQHF. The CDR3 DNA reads TGTGCCAGCCGCGAAGGGGTACAGTACAATCAGCCCCAGCATTTT.

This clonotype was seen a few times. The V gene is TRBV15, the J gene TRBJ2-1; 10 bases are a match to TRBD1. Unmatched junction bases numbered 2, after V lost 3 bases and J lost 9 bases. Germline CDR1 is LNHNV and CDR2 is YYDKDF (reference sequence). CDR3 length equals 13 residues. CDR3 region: CATSRDRGSEQFF. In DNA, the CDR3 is TGTGCCACCAGCAGGGACAGGGGGAGTGAGCAGTTCTTC.

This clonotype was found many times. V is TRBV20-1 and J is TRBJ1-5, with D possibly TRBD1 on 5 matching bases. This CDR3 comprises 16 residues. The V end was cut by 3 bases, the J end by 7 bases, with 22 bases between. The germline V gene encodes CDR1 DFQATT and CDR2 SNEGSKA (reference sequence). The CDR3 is CSASPEGPLFGQPQHF. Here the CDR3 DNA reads TGCAGTGCTAGCCCAGAGGGGCCACTTTTCGGGCAGCCCCAGCATTTT.

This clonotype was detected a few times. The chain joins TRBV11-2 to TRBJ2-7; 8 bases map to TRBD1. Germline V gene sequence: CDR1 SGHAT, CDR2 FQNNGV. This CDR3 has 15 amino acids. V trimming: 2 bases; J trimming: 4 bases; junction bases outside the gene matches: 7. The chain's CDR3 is CASSLPRDRKYEQYF. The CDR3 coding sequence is TGTGCCAGCAGCTTACCCCGGGACAGGAAGTACGAGCAGTACTTC. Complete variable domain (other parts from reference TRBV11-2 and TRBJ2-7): EAGVAQSPRYKIIEKRQSVAFWCNPISGHATLYWYQQILGQGPKLLIQFQNNGVVDDSQLPKDRFSAERLKGVDSTLKIQPAKLEDSAVYLCASSLPRDRKYEQYFGPGTRLTVT.

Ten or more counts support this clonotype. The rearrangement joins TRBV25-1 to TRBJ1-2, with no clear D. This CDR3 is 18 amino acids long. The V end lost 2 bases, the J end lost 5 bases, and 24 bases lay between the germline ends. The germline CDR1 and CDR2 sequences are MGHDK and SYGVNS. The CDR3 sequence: CASSEIDLVMRGWYGYTF. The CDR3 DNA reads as TGTGCCAGCAGTGAAATAGATTTGGTTATGCGGGGTTGGTATGGCTACACCTTC.

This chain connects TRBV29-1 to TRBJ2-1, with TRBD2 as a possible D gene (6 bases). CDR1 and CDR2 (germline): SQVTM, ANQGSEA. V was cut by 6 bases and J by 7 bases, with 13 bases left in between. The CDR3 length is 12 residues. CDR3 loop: CSVTGLLNEQFF. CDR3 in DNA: TGCAGCGTGACGGGACTTCTAAATGAGCAGTTCTTC.

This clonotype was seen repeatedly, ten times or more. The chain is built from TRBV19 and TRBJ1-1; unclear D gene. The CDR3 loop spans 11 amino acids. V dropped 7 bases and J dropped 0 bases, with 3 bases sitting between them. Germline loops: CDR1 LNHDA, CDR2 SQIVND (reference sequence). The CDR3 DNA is TGTGCCAGTATTTTGAACACTGAAGCTTTCTTT. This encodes CASILNTEAFF.

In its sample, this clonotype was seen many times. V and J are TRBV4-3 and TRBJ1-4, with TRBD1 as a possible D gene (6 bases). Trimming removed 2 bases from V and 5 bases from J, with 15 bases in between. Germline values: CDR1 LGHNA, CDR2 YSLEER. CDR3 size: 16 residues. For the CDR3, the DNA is TGCGCCAGCAGCCAATTCCTCAGGGGCAAAAATGAAAAACTGTTTTTT. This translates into CASSQFLRGKNEKLFF.

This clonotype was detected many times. The CDR3 sequence: CSAYQGGGQPQHF. The CDR3 bases are TGCAGTGCTTATCAGGGAGGTGGACAGCCCCAGCATTTT. The chain joins TRBV20-1 to TRBJ1-5; TRBD1 might be the D (5 bases). V lost 5 bases and J lost 7, with 15 bases in between. The CDR3 has 13 amino acids. Germline V gene lookup returns CDR1 DFQATT and CDR2 SNEGSKA (reference sequence).

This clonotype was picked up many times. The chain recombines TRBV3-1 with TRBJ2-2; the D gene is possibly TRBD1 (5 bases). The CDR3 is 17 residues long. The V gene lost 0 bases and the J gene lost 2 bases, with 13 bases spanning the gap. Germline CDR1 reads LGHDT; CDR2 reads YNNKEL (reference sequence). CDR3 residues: CASSQEFGAHNTGELFF. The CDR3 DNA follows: TGTGCCAGCAGCCAAGAGTTTGGGGCCCACAACACCGGGGAGCTGTTTTTT.

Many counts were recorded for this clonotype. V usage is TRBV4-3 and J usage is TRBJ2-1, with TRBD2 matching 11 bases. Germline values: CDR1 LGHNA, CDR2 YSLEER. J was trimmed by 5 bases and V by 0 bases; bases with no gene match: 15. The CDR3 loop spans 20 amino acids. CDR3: CASSQEDSLSLAGENNEQFF. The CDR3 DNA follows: TGCGCCAGCAGCCAAGAAGATTCCCTTTCACTAGCGGGAGAAAACAATGAGCAGTTCTTC.

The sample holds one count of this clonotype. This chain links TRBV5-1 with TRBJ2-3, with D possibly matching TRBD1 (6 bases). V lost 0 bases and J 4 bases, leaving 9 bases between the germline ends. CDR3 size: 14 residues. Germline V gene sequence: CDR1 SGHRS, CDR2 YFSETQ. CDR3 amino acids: CASSLDRAADTQYF. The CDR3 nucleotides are TGCGCCAGCAGCTTGGACAGGGCTGCAGATACGCAGTATTTT.